The rows below give T cell receptor beta chains drawn from one sample of a study of T cell responses to AZD1222 COVID-19 vaccine. Libraries were prepared by immunoSEQ multiplex PCR; TCRdb keeps only in-frame clonotypes and omits some of them. The repertoire holds roughly 100,000 clones, with 88% as singletons. The starting material was peripheral blood, obtained on day 0 of AZD1222 vaccination. These receptors originate from an adult in good health. Each CDR3 is given without its conserved first and last residue. A D gene is named only where the DNA matches it firmly. Part of the rows lack a size; the others show once, few, many or a class for expanded clones.

>TRBD2|TRBJ2-1|TRBV5-1|13|.
ASSLEASGRGEQF
>.|TRBJ1-1|TRBV19|10|.
ASTVDLRRAF
>.|TRBJ1-3|TRBV5-1|9|.
ASRPRNTIY
>.|TRBJ1-4|TRBV7-2|11|.
ASSLGQGQKLF
>TRBD1|TRBJ2-7|TRBV6-4|12|.
ASSPTGTAYEQY
>TRBD1|TRBJ1-5|TRBV19|12|.
ASKRTGGNQPQH
>TRBD2|TRBJ2-2|TRBV6-5|13|.
ASSDTSVDTGELF
>TRBD2|TRBJ2-5|TRBV7-2|16|.
ASSFSSGLAGGQGTQY
>.|TRBJ2-6|TRBV18|13|.
ASSPGRAGANVLT
>TRBD2|TRBJ2-7|TRBV5-1|13|.
ASSPGLAGVSEQY
>.|TRBJ1-2|TRBV6-5|12|.
ASRLIGPNYGYT
>TRBD2|TRBJ2-7|TRBV6-5|13|few
ASSVPGLAVYEQY
>.|TRBJ2-3|TRBV25-1|13|once
ASSEWQGGTDTQY
>TRBD1|TRBJ2-5|TRBV5-8|12|.
ASSITGGFGTQY
>.|TRBJ1-1|TRBV7-6|11|.
ASSLQGNTEAF
>.|TRBJ2-3|TRBV9|13|once
ASSGTTYGTDTQY
>.|TRBJ1-2|TRBV3-1/TRBV3-2|12|.
ASSQVEGLYGYT
>TRBD1|TRBJ1-2|TRBV6-5|13|.
ASSYGGQVGYGYT
>.|TRBJ2-1|TRBV7-9|10|.
ASSPQGNEQF
>.|TRBJ2-1|TRBV30|12|once
AWSVSGIGDEQF
>TRBD2|TRBJ2-7|TRBV28|12|.
ATLLAGGHGEQY
>.|TRBJ2-7|TRBV11-2|13|.
ASSLDRTGGGGPY
>TRBD2|TRBJ2-7|TRBV5-4|13|.
ASSPESGRDYEQY
>.|TRBJ2-1|TRBV3-1/TRBV3-2|14|.
ASSQSSKHRYNEQF
>TRBD2|TRBJ2-7|TRBV6-5|13|.
ASSYETSGTYEQY
>TRBD1|TRBJ1-6|TRBV5-1|12|.
ASSSGDRVSPLH
>.|TRBJ2-7|TRBV21-1|14|.
ASSKESEGAADEQY
>.|TRBJ2-5|TRBV10-3|12|.
AISESGTQETQY
>.|TRBJ1-1|TRBV7-9|13|.
ASSRPGVGDTEAF
>.|TRBJ1-3|TRBV7-6|13|.
ASSSMTASGNTIY
>.|TRBJ2-2|TRBV27|15|.
ASSLNLGDLNTGELF
>.|TRBJ2-7|TRBV30|13|once
AWNRGASKFYEQY
>.|TRBJ2-1|TRBV28|10|.
ASSLQSGEQF
>.|TRBJ2-6|TRBV28|10|.
ASSSGANVLT
>.|TRBJ2-3|TRBV5-4|12|.
ASSLVTRPDTQY
>TRBD2|TRBJ2-7|TRBV27|12|.
ASISGGRPYEQY
>.|TRBJ1-2|TRBV30|9|few
AWSLNYGYT
>.|TRBJ1-5|TRBV5-1|12|once
ASSLDGEVQPQH
>.|TRBJ2-7|TRBV24-1|11|.
ATSDFGRGEQY
>.|TRBJ2-7|TRBV6-1|13|.
ASSLPDGNSYEQY
>.|TRBJ1-2|TRBV7-8|11|.
ASSPGTALDCT
>TRBD1|TRBJ2-4|TRBV19|13|.
ASNDLGTDKNIQY
>TRBD1|TRBJ2-5|TRBV28|14|.
ASIPRQGEFQETQY
>.|TRBJ1-2|TRBV19|13|.
ASSILTGGGYGYT
>TRBD1|TRBJ1-2|TRBV15|15|once
ATSRDFLTGQFYGYT
>.|TRBJ2-1|TRBV28|8|.
ASSANEQF
>.|TRBJ2-3|TRBV12-5|11|.
ASGSGLTDTQY
>TRBD1|TRBJ1-5|TRBV6-6|12|.
ASTFDRDDQPQH
>TRBD2|TRBJ2-5|TRBV2|14|.
ASSQGLAGGSETQY
>TRBD2|TRBJ2-1|TRBV10-3|13|.
AISESTSGKNEQF
>TRBD2|TRBJ2-7|TRBV6-1|13|.
ASSEAAGEGYEQY
>TRBD1|TRBJ1-4|TRBV7-9|15|.
ASSSGTGGGTNEKLF
>.|TRBJ2-2|TRBV7-8|11|.
ASSLGKSGELF
>TRBD2|TRBJ2-1|TRBV30|10|.
ASPGGWNEQF
>.|TRBJ2-7|TRBV6-2/TRBV6-3|11|.
ASSLLSPDEQY
>.|TRBJ2-7|TRBV28|12|.
ASTSQGFWGEQY
>TRBD2|TRBJ2-5|TRBV7-6|13|.
ASSSTRREGETQY
>TRBD1|TRBJ1-2|TRBV18|12|.
ASSPGQGAYGYT
>TRBD2|TRBJ2-1|TRBV4-3|15|.
ASSPTSGSSGFNEQF
>TRBD1|TRBJ2-3|TRBV11-2|15|.
ASSLGAGTGVGDTQY